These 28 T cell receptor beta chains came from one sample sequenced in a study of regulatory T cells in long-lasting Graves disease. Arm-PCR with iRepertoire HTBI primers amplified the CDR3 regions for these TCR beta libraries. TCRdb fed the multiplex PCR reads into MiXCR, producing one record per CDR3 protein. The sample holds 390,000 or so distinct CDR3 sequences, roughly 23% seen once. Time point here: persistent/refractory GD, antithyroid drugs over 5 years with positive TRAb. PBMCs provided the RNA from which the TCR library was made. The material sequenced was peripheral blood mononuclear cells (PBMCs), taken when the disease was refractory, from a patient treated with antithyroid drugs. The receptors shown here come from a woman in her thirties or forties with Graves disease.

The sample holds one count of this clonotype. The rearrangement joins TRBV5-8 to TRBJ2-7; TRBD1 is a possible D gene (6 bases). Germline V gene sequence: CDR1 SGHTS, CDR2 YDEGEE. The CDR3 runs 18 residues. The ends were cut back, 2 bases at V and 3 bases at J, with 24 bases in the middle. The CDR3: CASSLGTGWRQAYYEQYF. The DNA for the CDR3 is TGTGCCAGCAGCTTAGGCACAGGGTGGCGACAGGCCTACTACGAGCAGTACTTC.

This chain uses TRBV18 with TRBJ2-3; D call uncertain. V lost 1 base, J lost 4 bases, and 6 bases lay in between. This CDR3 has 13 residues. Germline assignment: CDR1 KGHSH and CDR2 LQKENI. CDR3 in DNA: TGTGCCAGCTCACCACTGAGACCAGATACGCAGTATTTT. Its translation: CASSPLRPDTQYF.

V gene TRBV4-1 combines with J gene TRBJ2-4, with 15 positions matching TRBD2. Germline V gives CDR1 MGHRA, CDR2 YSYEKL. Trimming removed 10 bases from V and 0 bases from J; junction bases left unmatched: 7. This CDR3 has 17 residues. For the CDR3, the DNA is TGCGCCATCCGGACTAGCGGGAGGGACATAGCCAAAAACATTCAGTACTTC. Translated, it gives CAIRTSGRDIAKNIQYF.

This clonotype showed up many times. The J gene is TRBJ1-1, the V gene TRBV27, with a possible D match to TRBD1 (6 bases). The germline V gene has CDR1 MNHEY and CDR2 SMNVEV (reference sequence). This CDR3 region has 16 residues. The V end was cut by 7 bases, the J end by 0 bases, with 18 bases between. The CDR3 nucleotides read TGTGCCAGCACCATTTTACCCACAGGGCTGAACACTGAAGCTTTCTTT. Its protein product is CASTILPTGLNTEAFF.

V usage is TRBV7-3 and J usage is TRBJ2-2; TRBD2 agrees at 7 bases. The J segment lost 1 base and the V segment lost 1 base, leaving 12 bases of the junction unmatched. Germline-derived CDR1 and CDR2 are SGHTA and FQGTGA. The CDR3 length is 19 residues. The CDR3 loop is CASSLIGASGSLNTGELFF. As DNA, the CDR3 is TGTGCCAGCAGCTTAATCGGAGCTAGCGGTTCTCTGAACACCGGGGAGCTGTTTTTT.

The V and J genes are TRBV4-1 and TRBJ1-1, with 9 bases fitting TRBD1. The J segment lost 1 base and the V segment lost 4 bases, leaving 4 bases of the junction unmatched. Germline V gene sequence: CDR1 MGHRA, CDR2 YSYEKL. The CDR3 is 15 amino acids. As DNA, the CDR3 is TGCGCCAGCAGCCGAGACAGGGGGGCGAACACTGAAGCTTTCTTT. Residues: CASSRDRGANTEAFF.

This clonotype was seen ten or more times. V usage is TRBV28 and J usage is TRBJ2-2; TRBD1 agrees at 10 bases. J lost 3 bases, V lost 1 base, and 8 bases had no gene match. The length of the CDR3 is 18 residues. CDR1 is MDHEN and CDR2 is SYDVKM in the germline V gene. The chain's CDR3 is CASSLFPRTGGDTGELFF. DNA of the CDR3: TGTGCCAGCAGTTTATTTCCCCGGACAGGGGGGGACACCGGGGAGCTGTTTTTT. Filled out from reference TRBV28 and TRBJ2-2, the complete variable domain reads DVKVTQSSRYLVKRTGEKVFLECVQDMDHENMFWYRQDPGLGLRLIYFSYDVKMKEKGDIPEGYSVSREKKERFSLILESASTNQTSMYLCASSLFPRTGGDTGELFFGEGSRLTVL.

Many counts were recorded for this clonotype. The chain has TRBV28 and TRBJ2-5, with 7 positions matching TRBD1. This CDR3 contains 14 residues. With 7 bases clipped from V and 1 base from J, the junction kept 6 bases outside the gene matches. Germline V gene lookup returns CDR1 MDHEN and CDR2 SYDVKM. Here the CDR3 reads CASISGTAQETQYF. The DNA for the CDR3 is TGTGCCAGCATTTCGGGGACAGCCCAAGAGACCCAGTACTTC.

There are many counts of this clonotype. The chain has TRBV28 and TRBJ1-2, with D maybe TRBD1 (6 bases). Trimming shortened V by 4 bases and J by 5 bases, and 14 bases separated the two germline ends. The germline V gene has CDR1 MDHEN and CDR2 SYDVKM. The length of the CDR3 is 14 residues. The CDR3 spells CASSYSRGPYGYTF. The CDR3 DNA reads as TGTGCCAGCAGTTACTCGCGGGGGCCGTATGGCTACACCTTC.

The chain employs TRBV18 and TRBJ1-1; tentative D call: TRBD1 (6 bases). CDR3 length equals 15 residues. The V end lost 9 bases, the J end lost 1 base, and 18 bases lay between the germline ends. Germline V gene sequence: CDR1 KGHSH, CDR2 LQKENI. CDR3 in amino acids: CASTDGTRKNTEAFF. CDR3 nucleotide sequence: TGTGCCAGTACGGATGGGACAAGAAAGAACACTGAAGCTTTCTTT.

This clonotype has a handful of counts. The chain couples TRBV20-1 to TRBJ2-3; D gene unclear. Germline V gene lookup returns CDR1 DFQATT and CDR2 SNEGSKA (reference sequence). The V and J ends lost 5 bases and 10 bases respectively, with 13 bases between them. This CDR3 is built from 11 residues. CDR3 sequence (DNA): TGCAGTGCTTTGGAGCTAGAGGCGCAGTATTTT. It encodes CSALELEAQYF.

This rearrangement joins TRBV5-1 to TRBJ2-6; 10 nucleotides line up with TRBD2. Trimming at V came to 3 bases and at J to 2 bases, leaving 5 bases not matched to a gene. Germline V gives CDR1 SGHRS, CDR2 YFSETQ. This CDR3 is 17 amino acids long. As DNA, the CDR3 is TGCGCCAGCAGCTGGTCTAGCGGGAGTCCTGGGGCCAACGTCCTGACTTTC. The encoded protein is CASSWSSGSPGANVLTF.

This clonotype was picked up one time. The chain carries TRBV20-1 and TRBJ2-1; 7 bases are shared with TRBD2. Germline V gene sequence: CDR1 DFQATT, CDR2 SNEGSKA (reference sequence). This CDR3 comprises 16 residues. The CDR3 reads CGTTALISGAYNEQFF. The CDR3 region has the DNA TGCGGTACCACGGCCCTAATAAGCGGGGCCTACAATGAGCAGTTCTTC.

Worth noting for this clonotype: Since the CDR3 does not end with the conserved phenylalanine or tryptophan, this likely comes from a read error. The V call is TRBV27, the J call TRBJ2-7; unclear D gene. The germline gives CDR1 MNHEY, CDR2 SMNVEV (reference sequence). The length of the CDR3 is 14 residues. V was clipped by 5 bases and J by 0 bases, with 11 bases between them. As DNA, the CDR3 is TGTGCCAGCAGTCTCAGGTCTAGCTCCTACGAGCAGTACCTC. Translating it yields CASSLRSSSYEQYL.

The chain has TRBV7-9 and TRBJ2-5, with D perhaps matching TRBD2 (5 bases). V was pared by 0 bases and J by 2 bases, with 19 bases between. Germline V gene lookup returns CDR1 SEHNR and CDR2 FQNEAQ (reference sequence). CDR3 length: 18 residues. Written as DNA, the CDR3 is TGTGCCAGCAGCTTAGCGGCCTTCGAGGGAGTTTCACAAGAGACCCAGTACTTC. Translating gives CASSLAAFEGVSQETQYF.

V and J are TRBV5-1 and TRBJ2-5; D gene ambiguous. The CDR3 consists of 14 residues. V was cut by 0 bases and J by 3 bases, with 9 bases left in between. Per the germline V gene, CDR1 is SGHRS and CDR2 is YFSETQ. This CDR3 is CASSLEQTEETQYF. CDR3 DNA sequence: TGCGCCAGCAGCTTGGAGCAGACTGAAGAGACCCAGTACTTC. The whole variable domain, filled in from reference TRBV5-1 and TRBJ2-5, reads KAGVTQTPRYLIKTRGQQVTLSCSPISGHRSVSWYQQTPGQGLQFLFEYFSETQRNKGNFPGRFSGRQFSNSRSEMNVSTLELGDSALYLCASSLEQTEETQYFGPGTRLLVL.

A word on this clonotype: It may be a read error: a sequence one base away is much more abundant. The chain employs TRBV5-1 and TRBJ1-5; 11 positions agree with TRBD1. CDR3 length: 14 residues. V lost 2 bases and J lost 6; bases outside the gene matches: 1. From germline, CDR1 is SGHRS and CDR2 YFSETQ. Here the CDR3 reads CASSFGQGAQPQHF. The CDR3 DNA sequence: TGCGCCAGCAGCTTCGGACAGGGGGCTCAGCCCCAGCATTTT.

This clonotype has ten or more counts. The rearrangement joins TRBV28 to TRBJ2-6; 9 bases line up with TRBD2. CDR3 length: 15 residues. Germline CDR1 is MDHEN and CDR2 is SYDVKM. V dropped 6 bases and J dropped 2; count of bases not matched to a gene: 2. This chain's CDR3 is CASRGLATGANVLTF. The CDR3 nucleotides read TGTGCCAGCAGGGGACTAGCTACTGGGGCCAACGTCCTGACTTTC.

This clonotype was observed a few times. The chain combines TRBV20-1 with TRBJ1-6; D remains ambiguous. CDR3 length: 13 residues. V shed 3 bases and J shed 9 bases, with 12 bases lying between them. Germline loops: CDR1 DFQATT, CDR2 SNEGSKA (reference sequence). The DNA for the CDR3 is TGCAGTGCTAGGTTCCCACTCATTTCACCCCTCCACTTT. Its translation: CSARFPLISPLHF.

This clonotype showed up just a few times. The CDR3 coding sequence is TGCAGCGTTGTACCTGTCAGAGGGCGGACAGATACGCAGTATTTT. This codes for CSVVPVRGRTDTQYF. This chain links TRBV29-1 with TRBJ2-3, with D possibly matching TRBD2 (5 bases). V lost 4 bases and J lost 3, with 17 bases in between. This CDR3 is built from 15 residues. Per the germline V gene, CDR1 is SQVTM and CDR2 is ANQGSEA.

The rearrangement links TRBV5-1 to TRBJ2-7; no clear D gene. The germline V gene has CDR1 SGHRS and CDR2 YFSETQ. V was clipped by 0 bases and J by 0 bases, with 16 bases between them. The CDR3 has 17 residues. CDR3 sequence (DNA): TGCGCCAGCAGCTTGGGGCTTGGGTCTACATCCTCCTACGAGCAGTACTTC. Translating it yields CASSLGLGSTSSYEQYF.

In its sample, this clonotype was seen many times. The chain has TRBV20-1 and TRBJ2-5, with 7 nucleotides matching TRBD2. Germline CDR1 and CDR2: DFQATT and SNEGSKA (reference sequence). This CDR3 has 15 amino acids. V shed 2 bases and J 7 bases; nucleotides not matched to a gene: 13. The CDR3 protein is CSARPLAEYLGTQYF. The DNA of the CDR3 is TGCAGTGCTAGACCTCTAGCGGAATATTTAGGGACCCAGTACTTC.

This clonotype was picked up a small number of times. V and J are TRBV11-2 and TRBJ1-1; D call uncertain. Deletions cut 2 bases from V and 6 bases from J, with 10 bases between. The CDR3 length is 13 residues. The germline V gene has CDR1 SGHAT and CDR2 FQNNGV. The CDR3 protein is CASSLMRAAEAFF. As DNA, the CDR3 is TGTGCCAGCAGCTTAATGAGGGCAGCTGAAGCTTTCTTT.

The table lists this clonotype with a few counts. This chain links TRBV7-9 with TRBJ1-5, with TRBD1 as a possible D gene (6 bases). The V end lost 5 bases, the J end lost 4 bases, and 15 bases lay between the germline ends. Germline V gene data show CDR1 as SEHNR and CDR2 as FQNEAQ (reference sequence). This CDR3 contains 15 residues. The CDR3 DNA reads TGTGCCAGCAGCCCCTCGGACAGCGGGAATCAGCCCCAGCATTTT. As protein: CASSPSDSGNQPQHF.

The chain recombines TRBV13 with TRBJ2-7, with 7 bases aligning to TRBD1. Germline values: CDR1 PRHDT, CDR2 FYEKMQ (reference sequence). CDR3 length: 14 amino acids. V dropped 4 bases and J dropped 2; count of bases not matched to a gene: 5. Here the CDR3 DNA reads TGTGCCAGCAGCTCCGGACAGGAAGCCTACGAGCAGTACTTC. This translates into CASSSGQEAYEQYF.

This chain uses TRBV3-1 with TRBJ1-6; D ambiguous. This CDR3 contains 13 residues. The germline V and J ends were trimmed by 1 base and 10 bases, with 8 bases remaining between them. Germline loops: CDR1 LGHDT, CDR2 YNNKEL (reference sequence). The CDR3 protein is CASSQVLDSPLHF. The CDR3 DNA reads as TGTGCCAGCAGCCAAGTCCTCGACTCACCCCTCCACTTT.

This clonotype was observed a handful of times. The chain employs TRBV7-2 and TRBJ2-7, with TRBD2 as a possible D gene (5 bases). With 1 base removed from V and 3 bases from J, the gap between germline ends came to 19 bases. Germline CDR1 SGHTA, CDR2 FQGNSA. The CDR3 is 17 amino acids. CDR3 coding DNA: TGTGCCAGCAGCTTAGAAGGGTCGAGCGGAGTTGGCTACGAGCAGTACTTC. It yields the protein CASSLEGSSGVGYEQYF. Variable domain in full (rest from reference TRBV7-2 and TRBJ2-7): GAGVSQSPSNKVTEKGKDVELRCDPISGHTALYWYRQSLGQGLEFLIYFQGNSAPDKSGLPSDRFSAERTGGSVSTLTIQRTQQEDSAVYLCASSLEGSSGVGYEQYFGPGTRLTVT.

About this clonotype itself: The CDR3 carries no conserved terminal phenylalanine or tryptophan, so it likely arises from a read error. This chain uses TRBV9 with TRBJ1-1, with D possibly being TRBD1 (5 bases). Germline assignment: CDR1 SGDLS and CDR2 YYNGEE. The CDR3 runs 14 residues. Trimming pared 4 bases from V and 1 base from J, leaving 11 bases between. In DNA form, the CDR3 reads TGTGCCAGCAGCTTGGGACCCCAGAACACTGAAGCTTTCCTT. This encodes CASSLGPQNTEAFL.